This entry lists 24 T cell receptor beta chains sequenced from one sample in a study of blood T cell repertoires in COVID-19. Clones were read by immunoSEQ multiplex PCR, and TCRdb kept only the in-frame ones, dropping some. Among about 310,000 clones listed, about nine tenths were seen once. The sequencing input was PBMCs or T cells enriched from blood (not recorded which). The receptors shown here come from a woman aged 40 to 49 who had recovered from COVID-19.

As DNA, the CDR3 is TGTGCCAGCAGCGGTTGGCAGGTCCGCAATGAGCAGTTCTTC. Translated: CASSGWQVRNEQFF. The V and J genes are TRBV6-5 and TRBJ2-1; unclear D gene. This CDR3 has 14 amino acids. V lost 6 bases to trimming and J lost 6 bases, with 15 bases between them. Germline V lookup: CDR1 MNHEY, CDR2 SVGAGI.

The chain uses TRBV28 and TRBJ1-3; TRBD1 is a possible D gene (5 bases). V lost 2 bases, J lost 7 bases, and 12 bases lay in between. CDR3 size: 14 residues. In germline, CDR1 is MDHEN, CDR2 SYDVKM. CDR3 nucleotide sequence: TGTGCCAGCAGTTTAAGAAGGGGAGGGAACACCATATATTTT. It is translated as CASSLRRGGNTIYF.

CDR3 nucleotides: TGTGCCAGCAAGGAAGGGGCCAACACTGAAGCTTTCTTT. It yields the protein CASKEGANTEAFF. The V call is TRBV6-4, the J call TRBJ1-1; a possible D gene is TRBD1 (5 bases). Germline V gives CDR1 MRHNA, CDR2 SNTAGT. Deletions cut 7 bases from V and 2 bases from J, with 11 bases between. The CDR3 is made up of 13 amino acids.

The chain is built from TRBV12-5 and TRBJ1-3; TRBD1 matches 10 bases. With V trimmed by 5 bases and J by 0 bases, 13 bases remained unmatched. The CDR3 covers 19 residues. Germline loops: CDR1 LGHNT, CDR2 FRNRAP. CDR3 nucleotide sequence: TGTGCTAGTGGTCCCCGGGACAGGGGCTCCGACCTCTCTGGAAACACCATATATTTT. Translated, it gives CASGPRDRGSDLSGNTIYF.

The chain combines TRBV15 with TRBJ2-1, with 10 bases matching TRBD2. The CDR3 consists of 15 residues. The germline V gene encodes CDR1 LNHNV and CDR2 YYDKDF (reference sequence). The trim removed 2 bases at V and 6 bases at J, leaving 4 bases unmatched. The CDR3 spells CATSRPSGRGNEQFF. The CDR3 coding sequence is TGTGCCACCAGCAGACCTAGCGGGAGAGGCAATGAGCAGTTCTTC.

The genes are TRBV6-6 and TRBJ1-5; D not resolved. The V end lost 2 bases, the J end lost 0 bases, and 8 bases lay between the germline ends. Germline assignment: CDR1 MNHNY and CDR2 SVGAGI (reference sequence). The CDR3 runs 15 residues. CDR3 nucleotide sequence: TGTGCCAGCAGTTACGGGCTTTATAGCAATCAGCCCCAGCATTTT. Protein product: CASSYGLYSNQPQHF.

The chain employs TRBV5-8 and TRBJ1-1; D gene ambiguous. Germline V gene sequence: CDR1 SGHTS, CDR2 YDEGEE. Trimming cost V 5 bases and J 5 bases, with 10 bases left between them. This CDR3 has 12 amino acids. CDR3 nucleotide sequence: TGTGCCAGCAGTCTAGGTTGGACTGAAGCTTTCTTT. Its translation: CASSLGWTEAFF.

Remarks on this clone: This specimen includes other DNA sequences encoding the same CDR3. This chain uses TRBV27 with TRBJ1-1; 9 bases fit TRBD1. Germline CDR1 MNHEY, CDR2 SMNVEV (reference sequence). The CDR3 consists of 13 residues. V shed 6 bases and J 4 bases; nucleotides not matched to a gene: 3. CDR3 nucleotides: TGTGCCAGCAGGAGACAGGGGGGCACTGAAGCTTTCTTT. As protein: CASRRQGGTEAFF.

This clone has only a few counts. The CDR3 region is CASSPGSGERGYTF. The CDR3 nucleotides read TGTGCCAGCTCACCGGGATCCGGGGAGAGGGGCTACACCTTC. V usage is TRBV18 and J usage is TRBJ1-2; no clear D. Germline lookup yields CDR1 KGHSH and CDR2 LQKENI. Trimming pared 3 bases from V and 8 bases from J, leaving 16 bases between. The CDR3 totals 14 residues.

The gene calls are TRBV3-1 (or the pseudogene TRBV3-2) and TRBJ2-4, with a possible D match to TRBD1 (6 bases). Looked up from germline, CDR1 is LGHDT and CDR2 is YNNKEL (reference sequence). V lost 7 bases and J 5 bases, leaving 12 bases between the germline ends. This CDR3 region has 13 residues. CDR3 sequence: CASTNREQNIQYF. The CDR3, as DNA: TGTGCCAGCACGAACAGGGAACAAAACATTCAGTACTTC.

This clone was observed once. V gene TRBV7-2 combines with J gene TRBJ1-5, with 8 nucleotides matching TRBD1. Germline V gene sequence: CDR1 SGHTA, CDR2 FQGNSA. The CDR3 is 15 residues long. J lost 5 bases, V lost 6 bases, and 9 bases had no gene match. CDR3 in amino acids: CASSTGGESYQPQHF. In DNA, the CDR3 is TGTGCCAGCAGTACAGGGGGAGAGAGTTATCAGCCCCAGCATTTT.

The chain joins TRBV3-1 (or the pseudogene TRBV3-2) to TRBJ2-5; 7 nucleotides match TRBD2. J was trimmed by 4 bases and V by 2 bases; bases with no gene match: 1. The CDR3 is 13 residues long. Germline V lookup: CDR1 LGHDT, CDR2 YNNKEL (reference sequence). The CDR3 DNA is TGTGCCAGCAGCCAAAGCGGGGTAGAGACCCAGTACTTC. Amino acids: CASSQSGVETQYF.

The chain links TRBV9 to TRBJ2-1, with 9 bases lining up with TRBD2. Germline CDR1 reads SGDLS; CDR2 reads YYNGEE. This CDR3 has 15 residues. V shed 0 bases, J shed 10 bases, and the junction held 8 bases outside the gene matches. In nucleotides, the CDR3 is TGTGCCAGCAGCGTAGTTAAGGGGGGACTAGCCGAGCAGTTCTTC. Amino acids: CASSVVKGGLAEQFF.

This chain links TRBV28 with TRBJ1-2; 9 nucleotides agree with TRBD1. Per germline, CDR1 MDHEN and CDR2 SYDVKM. This CDR3 is 14 amino acids long. V trimming: 4 bases; J trimming: 4 bases; junction bases outside the gene matches: 4. The CDR3 spells CASSWTGAGYGYTF. The CDR3 DNA reads as TGTGCCAGCAGTTGGACAGGGGCGGGCTATGGCTACACCTTC.

The rearrangement links TRBV27 to TRBJ1-2; tentative D call: TRBD1 (6 bases). Germline V gives CDR1 MNHEY, CDR2 SMNVEV (reference sequence). This CDR3 contains 16 residues. V lost 2 bases to trimming and J lost 6 bases, with 19 bases between them. CDR3 sequence: CASSLQGTEILNGYTF. In DNA, the CDR3 is TGTGCCAGCAGTTTACAGGGGACGGAGATCTTGAATGGCTACACCTTC.

This sequence joins TRBV7-9 and TRBJ2-5; TRBD2 matches 7 bases. The junction had 10 bases not matched to a gene; V was cut back by 1 base and J by 2 bases. This CDR3 has 17 residues. Germline loops: CDR1 SEHNR, CDR2 FQNEAQ (reference sequence). The CDR3 coding sequence is TGTGCCAGCAGCTTAGGTCCCCCGCGAGCGGGGCAAGAGACCCAGTACTTC. This codes for CASSLGPPRAGQETQYF. Full variable domain (missing parts from reference TRBV7-9 and TRBJ2-5): DTGVSQNPRHKITKRGQNVTFRCDPISEHNRLYWYRQTLGQGPEFLTYFQNEAQLEKSRLLSDRFSAERPKGSFSTLEIQRTEQGDSAMYLCASSLGPPRAGQETQYFGPGTRLLVL.

The rearrangement links TRBV24-1 to TRBJ2-7; 11 nucleotides agree with TRBD2. The V and J ends lost 5 bases and 3 bases, in that order; junction bases with no gene match: 14. This CDR3 contains 18 residues. Germline CDR1 is KGHDR and CDR2 is SFDVKD. In DNA form, the CDR3 reads TGTGCCACCAGTGGCCCTACTAGCGGGAGCAGCTCGTTCTACGAGCAGTACTTC. Protein product: CATSGPTSGSSSFYEQYF.

The CDR3 DNA reads as TGTGCCAGCAGCTCACCCGGGACTAGCGTAGGTAATGAGCAGTTCTTC. This gives the protein CASSSPGTSVGNEQFF. The rearrangement uses TRBV13 and TRBJ2-1; 10 bases fit TRBD2. Germline values: CDR1 PRHDT, CDR2 FYEKMQ (reference sequence). CDR3 length equals 16 residues. V lost 4 bases to trimming and J lost 7 bases; unmatched junction nucleotides: 10.

The genes are TRBV9 and TRBJ2-6, with D perhaps TRBD2 (6 bases). Germline assignment: CDR1 SGDLS and CDR2 YYNGEE. CDR3 size: 18 residues. V was shortened by 0 bases and J by 2 bases, with 15 bases between the two germline ends. CDR3: CASSVGANPGAGANVLTF. CDR3 sequence (DNA): TGTGCCAGCAGCGTAGGAGCAAACCCGGGGGCTGGGGCCAACGTCCTGACTTTC.

V and J are TRBV3-1 (or the pseudogene TRBV3-2) and TRBJ1-1; D gene uncertain. The ends were cut back, 0 bases at V and 0 bases at J, with 14 bases in the middle. From germline, CDR1 is LGHDT and CDR2 YNNKEL (reference sequence). This CDR3 spans 17 amino acids. The CDR3 region is CASSQDNGRSMNTEAFF. The CDR3 region has the DNA TGTGCCAGCAGCCAAGATAATGGCAGGTCCATGAACACTGAAGCTTTCTTT.

The chain combines TRBV7-3 with TRBJ2-2; 10 nucleotides line up with TRBD1. After removal of 5 bases from V and 7 bases from J, the junction contained 4 bases not matched to a gene. CDR1 and CDR2 from the germline V gene are SGHTA and FQGTGA. The CDR3 loop spans 14 amino acids. In nucleotides, the CDR3 is TGTGCCAGCAGCGAGACAGGGGGCTACGGGGAGCTGTTTTTT. This gives the protein CASSETGGYGELFF.

The chain uses TRBV2 and TRBJ1-3, with 8 bases lining up with TRBD1. The germline V gene has CDR1 SNHLY and CDR2 FYNNEI. The CDR3 consists of 16 residues. V trimming: 3 bases; J trimming: 1 base; junction bases outside the gene matches: 5. The CDR3: CASSDDRGPSGNTIYF. As DNA, the CDR3 is TGTGCCAGCAGTGACGACAGGGGTCCATCTGGAAACACCATATATTTT.

The rearrangement uses TRBV11-3 and TRBJ2-1; TRBD2 matches at 9 bases. Germline lookup yields CDR1 SGHNT and CDR2 YENEEA. The CDR3 sequence is 14 residues long. The V gene end was trimmed by 5 bases and the J gene end by 7 bases; junction bases not matched to a gene: 6. This CDR3 reads CASSPVAGVNEQFF. DNA for the CDR3: TGTGCCAGCAGCCCGGTAGCGGGAGTAAATGAGCAGTTCTTC.

The chain carries TRBV10-3 and TRBJ2-1; 11 positions match TRBD2. The CDR3 extends over 17 amino acids. V lost 7 bases to trimming and J lost 7 bases; unmatched junction nucleotides: 15. Looked up from germline, CDR1 is ENHRY and CDR2 is SYGVKD. CDR3 sequence reads: CAITPDGSSGRGNEQFF. The CDR3 DNA reads TGTGCCATCACTCCGGATGGGAGTAGCGGGAGGGGAAATGAGCAGTTCTTC.